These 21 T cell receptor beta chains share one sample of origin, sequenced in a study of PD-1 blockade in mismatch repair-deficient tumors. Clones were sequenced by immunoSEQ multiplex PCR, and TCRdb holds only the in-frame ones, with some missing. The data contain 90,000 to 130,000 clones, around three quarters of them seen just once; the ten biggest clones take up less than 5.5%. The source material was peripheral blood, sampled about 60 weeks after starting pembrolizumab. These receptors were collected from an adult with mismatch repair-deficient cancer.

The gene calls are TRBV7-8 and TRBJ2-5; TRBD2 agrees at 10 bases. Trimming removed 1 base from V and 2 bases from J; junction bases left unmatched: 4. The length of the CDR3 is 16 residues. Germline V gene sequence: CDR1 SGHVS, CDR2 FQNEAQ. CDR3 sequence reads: CASSLGASGSQETQYF. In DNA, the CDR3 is TGTGCCAGCAGCTTAGGCGCTAGCGGGAGTCAAGAGACCCAGTACTTC.

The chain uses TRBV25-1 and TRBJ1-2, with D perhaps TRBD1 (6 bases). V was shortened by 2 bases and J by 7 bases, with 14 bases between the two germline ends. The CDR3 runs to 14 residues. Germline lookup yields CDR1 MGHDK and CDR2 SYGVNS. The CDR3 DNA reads TGTGCCAGCAGTGAAACTCAGCAGGGGTTTGGCTACACCTTC. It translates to CASSETQQGFGYTF.

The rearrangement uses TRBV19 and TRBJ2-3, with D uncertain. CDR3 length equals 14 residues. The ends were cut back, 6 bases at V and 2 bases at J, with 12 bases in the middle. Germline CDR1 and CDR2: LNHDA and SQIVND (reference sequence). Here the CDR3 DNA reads TGTGCCAGTAGGCCGACCAGCCCCACAGATACGCAGTATTTT. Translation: CASRPTSPTDTQYF. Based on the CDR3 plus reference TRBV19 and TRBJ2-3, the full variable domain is DGGITQSPKYLFRKEGQNVTLSCEQNLNHDAMYWYRQDPGQGLRLIYYSQIVNDFQKGDIAEGYSVSREKKESFPLTVTSAQKNPTAFYLCASRPTSPTDTQYFGPGTRLTVL.

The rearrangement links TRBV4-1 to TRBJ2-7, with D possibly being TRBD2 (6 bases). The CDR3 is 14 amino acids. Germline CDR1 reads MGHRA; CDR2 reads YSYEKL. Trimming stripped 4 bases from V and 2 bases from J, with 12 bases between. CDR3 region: CASSRSSGTYEQYF. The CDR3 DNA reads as TGCGCCAGCAGCCGGAGTAGCGGTACCTACGAGCAGTACTTC.

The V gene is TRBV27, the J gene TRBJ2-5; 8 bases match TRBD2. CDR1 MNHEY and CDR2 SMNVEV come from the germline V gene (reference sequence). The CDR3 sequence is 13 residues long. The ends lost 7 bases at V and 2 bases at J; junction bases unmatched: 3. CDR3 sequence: CASTGRAQETQYF. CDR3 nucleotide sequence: TGTGCCAGCACCGGGAGGGCACAAGAGACCCAGTACTTC.

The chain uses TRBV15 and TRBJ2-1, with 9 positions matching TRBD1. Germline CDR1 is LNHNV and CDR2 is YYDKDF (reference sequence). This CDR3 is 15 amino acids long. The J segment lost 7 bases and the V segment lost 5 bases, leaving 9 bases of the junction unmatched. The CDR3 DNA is TGTGCCACCAGCCTTGGGACAGGGAGTGGTAATGAGCAGTTCTTC. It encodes CATSLGTGSGNEQFF.

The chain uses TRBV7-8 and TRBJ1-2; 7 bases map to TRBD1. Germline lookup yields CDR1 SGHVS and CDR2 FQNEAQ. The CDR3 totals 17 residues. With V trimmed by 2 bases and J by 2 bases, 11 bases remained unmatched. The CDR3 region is CASSLNPTPTGNYGYTF. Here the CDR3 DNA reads TGTGCCAGCAGCTTAAATCCCACTCCGACAGGGAACTATGGCTACACCTTC. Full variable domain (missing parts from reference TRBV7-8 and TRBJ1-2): GAGVSQSPRYKVAKRGQDVALRCDPISGHVSLFWYQQALGQGPEFLTYFQNEAQLDKSGLPSDRFFAERPEGSVSTLKIQRTQQEDSAVYLCASSLNPTPTGNYGYTFGSGTRLTVV.

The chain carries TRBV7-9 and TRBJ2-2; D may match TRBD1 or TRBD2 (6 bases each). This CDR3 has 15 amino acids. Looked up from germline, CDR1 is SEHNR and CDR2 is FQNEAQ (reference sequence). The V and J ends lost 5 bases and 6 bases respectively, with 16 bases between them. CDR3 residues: CASSPSWGAAGELFF. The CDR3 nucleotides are TGTGCCAGCAGCCCGAGTTGGGGGGCTGCCGGGGAGCTGTTTTTT.

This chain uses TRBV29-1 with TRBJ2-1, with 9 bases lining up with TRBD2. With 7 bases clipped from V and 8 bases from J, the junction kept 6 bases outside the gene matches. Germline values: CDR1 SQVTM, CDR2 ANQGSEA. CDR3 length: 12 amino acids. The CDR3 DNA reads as TGCAGCGGGGGACTAGCCCGTGATGAGCAGTTCTTC. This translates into CSGGLARDEQFF.

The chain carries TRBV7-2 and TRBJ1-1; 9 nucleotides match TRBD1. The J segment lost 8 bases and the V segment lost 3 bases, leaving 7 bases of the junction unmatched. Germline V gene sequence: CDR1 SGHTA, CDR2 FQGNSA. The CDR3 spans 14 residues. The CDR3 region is CASSFGQGTREAFF. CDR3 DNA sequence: TGTGCCAGCAGCTTTGGACAGGGGACGCGAGAAGCTTTCTTT.

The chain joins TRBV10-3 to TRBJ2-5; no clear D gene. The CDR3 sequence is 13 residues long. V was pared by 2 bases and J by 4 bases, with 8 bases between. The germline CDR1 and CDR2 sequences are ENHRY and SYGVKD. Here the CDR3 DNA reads TGTGCCATCAGTGAGGAAGGGCTAGAGACCCAGTACTTC. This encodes CAISEEGLETQYF.

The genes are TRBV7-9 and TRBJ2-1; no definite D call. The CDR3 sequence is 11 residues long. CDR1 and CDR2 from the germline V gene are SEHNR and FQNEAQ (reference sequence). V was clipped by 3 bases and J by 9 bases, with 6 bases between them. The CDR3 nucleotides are TGTGCCAGCAGCTTCGTTGGTGAGCAGTTCTTC. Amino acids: CASSFVGEQFF.

The CDR3, as DNA: TGTGCCAGCAGCCCGGGACATCGGGAAAAACTGTTTTTT. Amino acids: CASSPGHREKLFF. This chain connects TRBV5-4 to TRBJ1-4; D possibly corresponds to TRBD1 (6 bases). CDR1 and CDR2 from the germline V gene are SGHNT and YYREEE (reference sequence). Trimming cost V 4 bases and J 8 bases, with 12 bases left between them. The CDR3 loop spans 13 amino acids.

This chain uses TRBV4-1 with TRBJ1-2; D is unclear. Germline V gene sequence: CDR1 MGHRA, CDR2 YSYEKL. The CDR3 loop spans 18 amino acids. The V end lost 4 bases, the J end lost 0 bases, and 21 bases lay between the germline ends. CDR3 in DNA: TGCGCCAGCAGCCCGTCGCCCCTAGACCCAGATACTAACTATGGCTACACCTTC. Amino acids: CASSPSPLDPDTNYGYTF.

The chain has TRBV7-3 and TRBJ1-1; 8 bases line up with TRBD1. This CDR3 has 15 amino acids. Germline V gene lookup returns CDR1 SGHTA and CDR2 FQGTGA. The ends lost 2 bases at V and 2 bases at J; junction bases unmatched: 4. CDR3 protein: CASSLYGQGNTEAFF. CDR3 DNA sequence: TGTGCCAGCAGCTTATACGGACAGGGAAACACTGAAGCTTTCTTT.

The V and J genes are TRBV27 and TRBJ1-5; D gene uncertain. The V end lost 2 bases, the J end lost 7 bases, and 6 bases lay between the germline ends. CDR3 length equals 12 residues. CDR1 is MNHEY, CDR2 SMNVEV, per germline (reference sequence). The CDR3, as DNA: TGTGCCAGCAGTTTACTTGGGCAGCCCCAGCATTTT. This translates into CASSLLGQPQHF.

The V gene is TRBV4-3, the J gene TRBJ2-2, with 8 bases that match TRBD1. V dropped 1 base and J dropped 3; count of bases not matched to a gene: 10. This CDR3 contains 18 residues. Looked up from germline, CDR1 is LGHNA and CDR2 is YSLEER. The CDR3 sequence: CASSQVSGRGRDTGELFF. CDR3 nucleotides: TGCGCCAGCAGCCAAGTTAGCGGCAGGGGGCGGGACACCGGGGAGCTGTTTTTT.

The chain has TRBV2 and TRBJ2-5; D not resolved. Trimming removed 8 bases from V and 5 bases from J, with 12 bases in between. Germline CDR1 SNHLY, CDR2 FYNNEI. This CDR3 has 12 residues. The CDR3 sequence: CASDLDTETQYF. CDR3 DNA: TGTGCCAGCGATCTTGATACGGAGACCCAGTACTTC.

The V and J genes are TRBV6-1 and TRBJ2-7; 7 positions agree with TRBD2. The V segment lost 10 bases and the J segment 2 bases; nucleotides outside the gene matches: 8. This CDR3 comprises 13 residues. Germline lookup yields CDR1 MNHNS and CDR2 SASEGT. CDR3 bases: TGTGCCATCTTTTTAGCGGGTCCCTACGAGCAGTACTTC. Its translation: CAIFLAGPYEQYF.

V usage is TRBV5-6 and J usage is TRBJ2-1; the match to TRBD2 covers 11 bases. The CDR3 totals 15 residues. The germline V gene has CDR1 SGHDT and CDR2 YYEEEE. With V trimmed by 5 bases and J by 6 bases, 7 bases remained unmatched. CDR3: CASSSGTSGSNEQFF. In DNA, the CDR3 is TGTGCCAGCAGTTCCGGGACTAGCGGAAGCAATGAGCAGTTCTTC. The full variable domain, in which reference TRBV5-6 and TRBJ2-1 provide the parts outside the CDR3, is DAGVTQSPTHLIKTRGQQVTLRCSPKSGHDTVSWYQQALGQGPQFIFQYYEEEERQRGNFPDRFSGHQFPNYSSELNVNALLLGDSALYLCASSSGTSGSNEQFFGPGTRLTVL.

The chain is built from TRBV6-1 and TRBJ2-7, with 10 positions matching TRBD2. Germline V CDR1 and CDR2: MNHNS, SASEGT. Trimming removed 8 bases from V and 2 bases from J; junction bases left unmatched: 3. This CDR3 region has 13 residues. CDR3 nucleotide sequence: TGTGCCAGCCGGACTAGCGGACCCTACGAGCAGTACTTC. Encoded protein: CASRTSGPYEQYF.